This T cell receptor beta chain stems from a study of response to subunit inactivated influenza vaccine. Study-wide results and limits: Every seasonal influenza vaccination brings in few new T cells, the authors suggested.

This clonotype has just a few counts. Its antigen is as yet unknown. TCRdb called the RT-PCR reads again in MiXCR, with one record for every CDR3 protein. The table has hundreds of thousands of distinct CDR3 sequences, under 20% seen once. The V gene's germline CDR1 is SGHTA and CDR2 FQGNSA. V was clipped by 1 base and J by 3 bases, with 10 bases between them. This CDR3 has 14 residues. The chain joins TRBV7-2 to TRBJ2-7; a possible D gene is TRBD1 (5 bases). The sequencing here drew on PBMCs from blood, taken approximately 5 days after vaccination. This sequence was found in a man in his forties or fifties who received an inactivated influenza vaccine. CDR3 amino acids: CASSLGGRDYEQYF. In DNA, the CDR3 is TGTGCCAGCAGCTTAGGCGGCAGGGACTACGAGCAGTACTTC.